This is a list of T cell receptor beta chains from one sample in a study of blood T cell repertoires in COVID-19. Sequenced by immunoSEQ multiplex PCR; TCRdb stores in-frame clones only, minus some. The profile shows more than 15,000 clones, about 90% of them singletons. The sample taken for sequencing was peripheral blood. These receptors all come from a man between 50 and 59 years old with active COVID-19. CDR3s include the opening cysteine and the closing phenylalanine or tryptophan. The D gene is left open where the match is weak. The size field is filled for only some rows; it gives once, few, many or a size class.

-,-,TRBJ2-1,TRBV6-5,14,TGTGCCAGCAGTTACTCGTATGAGTTACATGAGCAGTTCTTC,CASSYSYELHEQFF
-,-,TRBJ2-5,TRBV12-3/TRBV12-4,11,TGTGCCAGCAGTTTCGCCGGGGTTAAGTACTTC,CASSFAGVKYF
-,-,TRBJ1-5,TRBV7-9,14,TGTGCCAGCAACACTGCAGGTAGCAATCAGCCCCAGCATTTT,CASNTAGSNQPQHF
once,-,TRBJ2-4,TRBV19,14,TGTGCCAGTAGTCAACTCGGGTTACCCTCGGGTCAGTACTTC,CASSQLGLPSGQYF
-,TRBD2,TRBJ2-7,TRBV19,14,TGTGCCAGTAGTATAGCGGGGGGTCTTGACGAGCAGTACTTC,CASSIAGGLDEQYF
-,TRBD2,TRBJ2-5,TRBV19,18,TGTGCCAGTAGTACAGGGACTAGCGGGAGTGAGTTGGTAGAGACCCAGTACTTC,CASSTGTSGSELVETQYF
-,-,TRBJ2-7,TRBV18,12,TGTGCCAGCTCAGCGGCAGGGCTCGGGCAGTACTTC,CASSAAGLGQYF
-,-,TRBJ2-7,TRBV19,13,TGTGCCAGTATACCCGAACAATTCTACGAGCAGTACTTC,CASIPEQFYEQYF
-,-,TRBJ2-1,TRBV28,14,TGTGCCAGCAGTTCAGGAAGCCTTTACAATGAGCAGTTCTTC,CASSSGSLYNEQFF
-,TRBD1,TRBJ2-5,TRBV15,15,TGTGCCACCAGCAGGGACAGGGGTATCAGAGAGACCCAGTACTTC,CATSRDRGIRETQYF
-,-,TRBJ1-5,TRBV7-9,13,TGTGCCAGCAGCTTCAATAGCAATCAGCCCCAGCATTTT,CASSFNSNQPQHF
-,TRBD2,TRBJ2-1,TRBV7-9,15,TGTGCCAGCAGTCGTACTAGCGGGAGGGCCAATGAGCAGTTCTTC,CASSRTSGRANEQFF
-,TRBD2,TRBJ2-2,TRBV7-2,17,TGTGCCAGCAGCTTAGGGGGACTAGCGGGGAACACCGGGGAGCTGTTTTTT,CASSLGGLAGNTGELFF
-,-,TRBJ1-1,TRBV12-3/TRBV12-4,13,TGTGCCAGCAGTCCAAATGTGAACACTGAAGCTTTCTTT,CASSPNVNTEAFF
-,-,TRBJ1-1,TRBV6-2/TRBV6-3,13,TGTGCCAGCAGTCGTCCAGGGGCCACTGAAGCTTTCTTT,CASSRPGATEAFF
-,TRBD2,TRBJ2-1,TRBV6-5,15,TGTGCCAGCATGGATAGCGGGAGGGGGTCCAATGAGCAGTTCTTC,CASMDSGRGSNEQFF
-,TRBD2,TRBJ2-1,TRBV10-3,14,TGTGCCATCAGTGCAAGGAGCGGGACTAGTGAGCAGTTCTTC,CAISARSGTSEQFF
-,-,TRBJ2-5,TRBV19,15,TGTGCCAGTAGTATAGGCTGGCGGGACCAAGAGACCCAGTACTTC,CASSIGWRDQETQYF
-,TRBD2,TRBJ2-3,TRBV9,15,TGTGCCAGCAGCGTAGCGGGACTAGGAGGAGATACGCAGTATTTT,CASSVAGLGGDTQYF
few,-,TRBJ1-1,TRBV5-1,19,TGCGCCAGCAGCTCTGGTACCCTTTTGACTGGGGGGAAATACAGTGAAGCTTTCTTT,CASSSGTLLTGGKYSEAFF
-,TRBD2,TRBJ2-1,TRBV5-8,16,TGTGCCAGCACTAAACTCAGCGGGAGCCGATACAATGAGCAGTTCTTC,CASTKLSGSRYNEQFF
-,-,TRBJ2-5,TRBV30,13,TGTGCCTGGAGCCCTGGGGGGGCCAAGACCCAGTACTTC,CAWSPGGAKTQYF
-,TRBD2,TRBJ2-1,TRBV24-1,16,TGTGCCACCTCCGGGACTAGCGGGGAAGCCTACAATGAGCAGTTCTTC,CATSGTSGEAYNEQFF
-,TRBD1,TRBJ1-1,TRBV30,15,TGTGCCTGGAGTGAGTGGGACAGGGGTTTGTTTGGAGCTTTCTTT,CAWSEWDRGLFGAFF
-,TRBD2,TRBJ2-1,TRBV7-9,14,TGTGCCAGCAGACCGACTAGCGGGAGGTTTGAGCAGTTCTTC,CASRPTSGRFEQFF
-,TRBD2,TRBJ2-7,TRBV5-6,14,TGTGCCAGCAGCGATTCGCTAGCGGCCTACGAGCAGTACTTC,CASSDSLAAYEQYF
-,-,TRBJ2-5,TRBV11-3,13,TGTGCCAGCAGCTTGGCGGTTCAAGAGACCCAGTACTTC,CASSLAVQETQYF
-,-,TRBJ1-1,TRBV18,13,TGTGCCAGCTCACCCCCGGTTACCACTGAAGCTTTCTTT,CASSPPVTTEAFF
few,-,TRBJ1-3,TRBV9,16,TGTGCCAGCAGCCGGGAGGGATCTAACTCTGGAAACACCATATATTTT,CASSREGSNSGNTIYF
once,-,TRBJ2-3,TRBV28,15,TGTGCCAGCAGTCCTTTAGCGGAAAGCACAGATACGCAGTATTTT,CASSPLAESTDTQYF
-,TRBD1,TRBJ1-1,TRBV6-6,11,TGTGCCAGCAGCCCGAGACAGGGGAAGCTCTTT,CASSPRQGKLF
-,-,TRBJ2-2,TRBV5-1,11,TGCGCCAGCACCATCACCGGGGAGCTGTTTTTT,CASTITGELFF
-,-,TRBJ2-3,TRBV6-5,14,TGTGCCAGCACATCGGGGTCCCCCGCCGATACGCAGTATTTT,CASTSGSPADTQYF
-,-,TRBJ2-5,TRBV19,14,TGTGCCACCTCGATGTGGGGCAGGGGAGAGACCCAGTACTTC,CATSMWGRGETQYF
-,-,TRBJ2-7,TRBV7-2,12,TGTGCCAGCAGCTTTGGGAGGGGGGAACAGTACTTC,CASSFGRGEQYF
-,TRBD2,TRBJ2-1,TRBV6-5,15,TGTGCCAGCAGCTTACTAGCGGGAGGACGGAGTGAGCAGTTCTTC,CASSLLAGGRSEQFF
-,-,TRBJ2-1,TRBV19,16,TGTGCCAGTAGTATAGGTGGCCACAGCTCCTACAATGAGCAGTTCTTC,CASSIGGHSSYNEQFF
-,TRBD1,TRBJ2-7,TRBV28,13,TGTTGTGTGGGACAGGGGGGGAGTTACGAGCAGTACTTC,CCVGQGGSYEQYF
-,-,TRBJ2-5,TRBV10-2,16,TGCGCCAGCAGTGAGCCGAGGAGACAGGCCCAAGAGACCCAGTACTTC,CASSEPRRQAQETQYF
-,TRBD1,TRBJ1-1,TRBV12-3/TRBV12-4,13,TGTGCCAGCAACGGACAGGGGAGCACTGAAGCTTTCTTT,CASNGQGSTEAFF
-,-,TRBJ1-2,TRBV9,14,TGTGCCAGCAGCGTATACGAGGTTGGCTATGGCTACACCTTC,CASSVYEVGYGYTF
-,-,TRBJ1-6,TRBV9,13,TGTGCCAGCAGCGTAGATTCGAGGTCACCCCTCCACTTT,CASSVDSRSPLHF
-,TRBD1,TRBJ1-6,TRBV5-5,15,TGTGCCAGCAGCGTACAGGGGGCGCATAATTCACCCCTCCACTTT,CASSVQGAHNSPLHF
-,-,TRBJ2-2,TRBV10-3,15,TGTGCCATCGGCCGGGCTAGCGTGAACACCGGGGAGCTGTTTTTT,CAIGRASVNTGELFF
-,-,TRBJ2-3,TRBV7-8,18,TGTGCCAGCAGCTTTCCCCAGGGGGAGCGGGAGCTATCAGATACGCAGTATTTT,CASSFPQGERELSDTQYF